Described below is a single T cell receptor (beta chain) sequence and its context. Its antigen is unknown. Assay: immunoSEQ multiplex PCR; the TCRdb copy retains only in-frame clones and omits some. The sample yields about 68,000 clones, roughly nine tenths seen once. The sample comes from a study of OX40 agonist ivuxolimab in advanced cancers. Study-level information: Of the participants, approximately 40% had some prior anti-PD-1, anti-PD-L1 or anti-CTLA-4 therapy, which was allowed.

CDR1 and CDR2 from the germline V gene are SGHTS and YDEGEE. Trimming cost V 4 bases and J 8 bases, with 15 bases left between them. CDR3 length: 13 amino acids. Regarding the study as a whole: Blood T cells, both CD4+ and CD8+, expanded clonally by week 6 at 0.1 to 3.0 mg/kg. Antigen specificity of clonally expanded peripheral T cells was not established. CD8+ T cells (on average) carried more expanded clones than CD4+ T cells.

The chain links TRBV5-8 to TRBJ1-2; D is uncertain. Sequenced here: CD4+ or CD8+ T cells sorted from blood, sampled in a trial of the OX40 agonist ivuxolimab. The clonotype originates from an adult with an advanced solid tumor such as melanoma, head and neck, liver or kidney cancer. As DNA, the CDR3 is TGTGCCAGCAGCCGGAGAACCCCCTCCGGCTACACCTTC. Protein product: CASSRRTPSGYTF.